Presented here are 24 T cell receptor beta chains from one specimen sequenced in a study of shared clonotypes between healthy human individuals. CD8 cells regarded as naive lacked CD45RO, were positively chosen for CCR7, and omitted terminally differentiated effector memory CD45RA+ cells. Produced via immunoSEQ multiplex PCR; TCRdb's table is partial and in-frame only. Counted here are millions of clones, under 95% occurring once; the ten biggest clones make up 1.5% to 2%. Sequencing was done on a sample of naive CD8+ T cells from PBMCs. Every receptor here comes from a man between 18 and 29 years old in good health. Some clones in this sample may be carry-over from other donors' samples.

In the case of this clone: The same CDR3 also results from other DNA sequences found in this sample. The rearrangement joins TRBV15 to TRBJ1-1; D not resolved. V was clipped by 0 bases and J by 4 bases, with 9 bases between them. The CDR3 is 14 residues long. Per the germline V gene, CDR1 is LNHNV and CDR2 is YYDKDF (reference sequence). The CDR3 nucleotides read TGTGCCACCAGCAGAGAGCGGCGCGGCACTGAAGCTTTCTTT. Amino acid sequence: CATSRERRGTEAFF.

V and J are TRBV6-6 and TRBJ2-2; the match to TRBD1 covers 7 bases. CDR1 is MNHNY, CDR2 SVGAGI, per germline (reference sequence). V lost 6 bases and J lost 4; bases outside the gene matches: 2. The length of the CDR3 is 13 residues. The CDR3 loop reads CASRTGSTGELFF. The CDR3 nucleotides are TGTGCCAGCAGGACAGGGAGCACCGGGGAGCTGTTTTTT.

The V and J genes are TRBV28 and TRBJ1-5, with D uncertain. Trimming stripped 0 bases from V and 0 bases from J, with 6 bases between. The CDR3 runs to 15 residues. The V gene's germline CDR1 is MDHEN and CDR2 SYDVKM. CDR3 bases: TGTGCCAGCAGTTTATGGGGAAATAGCAATCAGCCCCAGCATTTT. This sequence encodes CASSLWGNSNQPQHF.

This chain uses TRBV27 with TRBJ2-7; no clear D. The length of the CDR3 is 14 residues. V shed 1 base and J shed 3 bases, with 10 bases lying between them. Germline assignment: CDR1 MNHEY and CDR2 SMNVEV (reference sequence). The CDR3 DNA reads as TGTGCCAGCAGTTTATGGTCCGGTCTCTACGAGCAGTACTTC. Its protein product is CASSLWSGLYEQYF.

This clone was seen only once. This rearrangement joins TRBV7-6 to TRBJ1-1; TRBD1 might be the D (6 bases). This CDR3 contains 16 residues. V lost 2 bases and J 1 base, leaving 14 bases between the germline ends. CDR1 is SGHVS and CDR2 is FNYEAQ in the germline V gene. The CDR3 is CASSLWEDRPNTEAFF. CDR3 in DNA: TGTGCCAGCAGCTTATGGGAGGACAGACCGAACACTGAAGCTTTCTTT.

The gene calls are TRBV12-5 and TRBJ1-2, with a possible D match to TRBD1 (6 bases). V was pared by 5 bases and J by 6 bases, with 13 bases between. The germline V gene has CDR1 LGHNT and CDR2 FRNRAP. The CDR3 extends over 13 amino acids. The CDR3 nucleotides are TGTGCTAGTGGTACCCTGGGGGCGGATGGCTACACCTTC. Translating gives CASGTLGADGYTF.

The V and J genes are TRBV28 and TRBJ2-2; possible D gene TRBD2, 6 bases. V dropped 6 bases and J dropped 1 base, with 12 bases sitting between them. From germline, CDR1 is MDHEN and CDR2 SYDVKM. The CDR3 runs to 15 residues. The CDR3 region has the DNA TGTGCCAGCAGAACCGGGACTCAGAACACCGGGGAGCTGTTTTTT. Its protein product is CASRTGTQNTGELFF.

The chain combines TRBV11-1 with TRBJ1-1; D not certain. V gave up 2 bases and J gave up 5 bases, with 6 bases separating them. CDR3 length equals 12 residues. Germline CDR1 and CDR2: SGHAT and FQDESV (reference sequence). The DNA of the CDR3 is TGTGCCAGCAGCTTATCCAGGACTGAAGCTTTCTTT. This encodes CASSLSRTEAFF.

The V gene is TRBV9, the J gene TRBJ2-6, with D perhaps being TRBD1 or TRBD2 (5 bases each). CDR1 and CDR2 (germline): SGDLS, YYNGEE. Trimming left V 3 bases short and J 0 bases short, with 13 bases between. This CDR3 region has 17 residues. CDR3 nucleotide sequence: TGTGCCAGCAGCGGAAACCTTGGGGGCTCTGGGGCCAACGTCCTGACTTTC. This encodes CASSGNLGGSGANVLTF. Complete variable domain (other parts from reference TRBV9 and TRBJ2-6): DSGVTQTPKHLITATGQRVTLRCSPRSGDLSVYWYQQSLDQGLQFLIQYYNGEERAKGNILERFSAQQFPDLHSELNLSSLELGDSALYFCASSGNLGGSGANVLTFGAGSRLTVL.

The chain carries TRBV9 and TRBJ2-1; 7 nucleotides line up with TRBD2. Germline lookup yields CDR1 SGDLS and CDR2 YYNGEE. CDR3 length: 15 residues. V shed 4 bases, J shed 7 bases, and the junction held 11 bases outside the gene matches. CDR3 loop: CASSPMGEGLNEQFF. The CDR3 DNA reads TGTGCCAGCAGCCCTATGGGGGAGGGCTTGAATGAGCAGTTCTTC.

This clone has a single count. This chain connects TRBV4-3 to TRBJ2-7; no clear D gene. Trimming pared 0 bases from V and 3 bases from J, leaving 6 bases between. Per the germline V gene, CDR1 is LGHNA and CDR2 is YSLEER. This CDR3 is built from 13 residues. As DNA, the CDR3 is TGCGCCAGCAGCCAAGATATCAACTACGAGCAGTACTTC. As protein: CASSQDINYEQYF.

CDR3 bases: TGCGCCAGCAGCCAAGATCGCCAGGTGAGGGGTATGGATCAGCCCCAGCATTTT. Translation: CASSQDRQVRGMDQPQHF. V gene TRBV4-1 combines with J gene TRBJ1-5; D might be TRBD1 (5 bases). The V and J ends lost 0 bases and 5 bases respectively, with 20 bases between them. The CDR3 spans 18 residues. CDR1 is MGHRA, CDR2 YSYEKL, per germline.

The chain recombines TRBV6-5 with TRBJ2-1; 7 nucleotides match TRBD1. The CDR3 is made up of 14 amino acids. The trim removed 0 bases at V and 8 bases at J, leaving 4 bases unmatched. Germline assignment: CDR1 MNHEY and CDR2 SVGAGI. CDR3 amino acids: CASSYSTGDHEQFF. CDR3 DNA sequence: TGTGCCAGCAGTTACTCCACAGGGGACCATGAGCAGTTCTTC.

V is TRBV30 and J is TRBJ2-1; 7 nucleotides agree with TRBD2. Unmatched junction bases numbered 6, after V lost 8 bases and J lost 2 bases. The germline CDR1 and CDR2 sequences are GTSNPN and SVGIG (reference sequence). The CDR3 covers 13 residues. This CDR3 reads CALKREPYNEQFF. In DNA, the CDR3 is TGTGCCCTCAAGCGGGAACCCTACAATGAGCAGTTCTTC.

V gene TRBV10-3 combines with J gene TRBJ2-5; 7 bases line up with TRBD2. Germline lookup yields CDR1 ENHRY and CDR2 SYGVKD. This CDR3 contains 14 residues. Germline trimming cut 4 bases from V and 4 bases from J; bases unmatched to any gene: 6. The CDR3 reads CAISGREFGETQYF. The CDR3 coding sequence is TGTGCCATCAGTGGGCGGGAGTTTGGAGAGACCCAGTACTTC.

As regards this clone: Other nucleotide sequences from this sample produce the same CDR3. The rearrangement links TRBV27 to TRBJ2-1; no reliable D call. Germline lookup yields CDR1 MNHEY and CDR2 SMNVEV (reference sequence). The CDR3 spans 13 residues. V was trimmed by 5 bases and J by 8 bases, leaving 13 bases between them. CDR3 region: CASSLVRWDEQFF. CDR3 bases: TGTGCCAGCAGTCTAGTCCGGTGGGATGAGCAGTTCTTC.

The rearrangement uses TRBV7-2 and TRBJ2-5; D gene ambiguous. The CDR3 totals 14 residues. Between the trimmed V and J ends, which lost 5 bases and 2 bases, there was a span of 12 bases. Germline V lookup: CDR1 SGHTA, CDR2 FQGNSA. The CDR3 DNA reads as TGTGCCAGCAGCCCCCGTCAGAATCAAGAGACCCAGTACTTC. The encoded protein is CASSPRQNQETQYF.

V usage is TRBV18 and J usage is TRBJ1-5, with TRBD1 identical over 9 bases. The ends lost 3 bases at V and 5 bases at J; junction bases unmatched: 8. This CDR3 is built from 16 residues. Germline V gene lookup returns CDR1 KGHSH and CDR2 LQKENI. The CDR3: CASSPERQGGDQPQHF. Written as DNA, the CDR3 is TGTGCCAGCTCACCGGAAAGACAGGGGGGCGATCAGCCCCAGCATTTT.

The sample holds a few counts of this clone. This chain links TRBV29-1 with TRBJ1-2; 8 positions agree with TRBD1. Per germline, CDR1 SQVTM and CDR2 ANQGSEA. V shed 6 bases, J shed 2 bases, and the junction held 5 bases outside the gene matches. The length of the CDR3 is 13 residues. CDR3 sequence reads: CSVAGQENYGYTF. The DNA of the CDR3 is TGCAGCGTGGCGGGACAGGAGAACTATGGCTACACCTTC.

CDR3 in DNA: TGTGCCAGCAGCGCCCGACGGGCCTACGAGCAGTACTTC. It yields the protein CASSARRAYEQYF. The chain recombines TRBV7-9 with TRBJ2-7; D not certain. CDR3 size: 13 residues. Germline lookup yields CDR1 SEHNR and CDR2 FQNEAQ (reference sequence). V lost 5 bases to trimming and J lost 2 bases, with 10 bases between them.

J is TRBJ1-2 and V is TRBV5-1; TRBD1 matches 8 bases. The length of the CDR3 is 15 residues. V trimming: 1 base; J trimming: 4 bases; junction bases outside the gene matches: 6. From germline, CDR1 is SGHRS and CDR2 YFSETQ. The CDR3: CASSLRAGGGYGYTF. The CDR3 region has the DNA TGCGCCAGCAGCTTGCGGGCAGGGGGCGGCTATGGCTACACCTTC.

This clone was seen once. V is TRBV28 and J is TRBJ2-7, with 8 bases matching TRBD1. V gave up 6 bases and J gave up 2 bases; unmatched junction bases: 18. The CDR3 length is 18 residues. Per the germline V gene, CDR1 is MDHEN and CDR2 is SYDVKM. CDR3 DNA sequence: TGTGCCAGCAGCACGAGGGAGGTCCGGGACAGGTGGACCTACGAGCAGTACTTC. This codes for CASSTREVRDRWTYEQYF.

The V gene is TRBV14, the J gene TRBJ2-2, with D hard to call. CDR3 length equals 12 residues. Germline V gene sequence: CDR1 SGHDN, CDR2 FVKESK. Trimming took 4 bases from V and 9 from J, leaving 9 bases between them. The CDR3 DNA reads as TGTGCCAGCAGCCGCCCCTTGCGGGAGCTGTTTTTT. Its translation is CASSRPLRELFF.

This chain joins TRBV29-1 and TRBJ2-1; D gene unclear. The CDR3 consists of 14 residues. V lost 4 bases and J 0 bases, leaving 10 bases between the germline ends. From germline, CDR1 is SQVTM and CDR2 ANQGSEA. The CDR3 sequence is CSVGRTSSYNEQFF. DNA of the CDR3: TGCAGCGTTGGGCGTACCAGCTCCTACAATGAGCAGTTCTTC.